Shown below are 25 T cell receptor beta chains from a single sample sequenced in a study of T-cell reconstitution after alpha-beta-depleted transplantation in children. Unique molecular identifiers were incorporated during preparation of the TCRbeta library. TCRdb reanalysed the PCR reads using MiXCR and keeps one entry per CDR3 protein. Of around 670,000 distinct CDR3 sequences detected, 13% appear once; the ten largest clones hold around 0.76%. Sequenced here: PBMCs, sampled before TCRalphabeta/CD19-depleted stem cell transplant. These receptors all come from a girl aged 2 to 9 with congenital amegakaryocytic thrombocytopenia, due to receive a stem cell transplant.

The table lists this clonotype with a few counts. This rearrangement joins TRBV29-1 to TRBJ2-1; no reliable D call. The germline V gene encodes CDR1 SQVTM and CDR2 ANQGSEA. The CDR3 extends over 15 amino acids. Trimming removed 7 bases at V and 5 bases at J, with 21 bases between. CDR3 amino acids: CSGTTRPEWDNEQFF. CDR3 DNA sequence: TGCAGCGGAACCACCCGGCCTGAGTGGGACAATGAGCAGTTCTTC.

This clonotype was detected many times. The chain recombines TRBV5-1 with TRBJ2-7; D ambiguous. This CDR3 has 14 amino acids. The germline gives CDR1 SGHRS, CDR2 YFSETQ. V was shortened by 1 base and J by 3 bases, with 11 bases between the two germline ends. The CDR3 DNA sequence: TGCGCCAGCAGCTTGTACCCATCGATCTACGAGCAGTACTTC. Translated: CASSLYPSIYEQYF.

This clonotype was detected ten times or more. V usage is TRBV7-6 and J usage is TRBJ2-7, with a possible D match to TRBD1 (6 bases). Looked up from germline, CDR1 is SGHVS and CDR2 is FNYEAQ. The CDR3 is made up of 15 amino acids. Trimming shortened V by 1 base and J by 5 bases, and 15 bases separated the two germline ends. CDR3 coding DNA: TGTGCCAGCAGCTTAGAGACAGGTTATTCCCACGAGCAGTACTTC. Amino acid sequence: CASSLETGYSHEQYF.

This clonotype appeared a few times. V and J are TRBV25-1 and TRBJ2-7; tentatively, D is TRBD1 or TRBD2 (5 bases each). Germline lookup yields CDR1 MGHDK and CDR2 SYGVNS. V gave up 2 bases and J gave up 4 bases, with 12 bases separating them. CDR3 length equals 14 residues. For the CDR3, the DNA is TGTGCCAGCAGTGAAAATTGGGGGTCTTACGAGCAGTACTTC. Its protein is CASSENWGSYEQYF.

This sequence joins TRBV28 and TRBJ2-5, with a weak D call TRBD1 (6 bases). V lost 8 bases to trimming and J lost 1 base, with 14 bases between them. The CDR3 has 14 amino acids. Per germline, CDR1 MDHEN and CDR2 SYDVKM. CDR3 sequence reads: CASQTPGAQETQYF. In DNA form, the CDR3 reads TGTGCCAGCCAAACTCCAGGGGCCCAAGAGACCCAGTACTTC.

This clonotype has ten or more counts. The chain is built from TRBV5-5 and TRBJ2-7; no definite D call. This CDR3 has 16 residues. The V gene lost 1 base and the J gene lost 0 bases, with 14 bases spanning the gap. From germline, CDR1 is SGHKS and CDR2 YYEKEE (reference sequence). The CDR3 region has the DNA TGTGCCAGCAGCTTGAGGTCCTTGGGATCCTCCTACGAGCAGTACTTC. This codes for CASSLRSLGSSYEQYF.

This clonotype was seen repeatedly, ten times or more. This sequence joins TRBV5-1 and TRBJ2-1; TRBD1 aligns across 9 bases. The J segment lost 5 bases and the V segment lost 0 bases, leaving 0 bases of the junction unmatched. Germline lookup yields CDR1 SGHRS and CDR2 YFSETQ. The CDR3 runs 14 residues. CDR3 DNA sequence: TGCGCCAGCAGCTTGGGGGACAGGGACAATGAGCAGTTCTTC. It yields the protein CASSLGDRDNEQFF.

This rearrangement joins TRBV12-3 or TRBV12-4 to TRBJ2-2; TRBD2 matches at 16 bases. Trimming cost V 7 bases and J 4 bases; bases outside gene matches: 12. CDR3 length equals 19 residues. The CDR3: CASTSPGTSGRVSTGELFF. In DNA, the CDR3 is TGTGCCAGCACCAGTCCCGGGACTAGCGGGAGGGTTTCCACCGGGGAGCTGTTTTTT.

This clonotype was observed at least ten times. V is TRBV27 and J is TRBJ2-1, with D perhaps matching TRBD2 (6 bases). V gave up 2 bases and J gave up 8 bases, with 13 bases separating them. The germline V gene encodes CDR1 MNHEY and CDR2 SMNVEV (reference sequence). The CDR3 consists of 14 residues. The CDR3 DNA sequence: TGTGCCAGCAGTTTACTAGCGCGGGCTGATGAGCAGTTCTTC. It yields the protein CASSLLARADEQFF.

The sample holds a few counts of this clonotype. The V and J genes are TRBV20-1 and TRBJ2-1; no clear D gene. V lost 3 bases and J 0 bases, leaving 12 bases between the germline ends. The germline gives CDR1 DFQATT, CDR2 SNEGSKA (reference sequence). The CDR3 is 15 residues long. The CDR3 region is CSASPQILSYNEQFF. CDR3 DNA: TGCAGTGCTAGCCCCCAAATCCTCTCCTACAATGAGCAGTTCTTC.

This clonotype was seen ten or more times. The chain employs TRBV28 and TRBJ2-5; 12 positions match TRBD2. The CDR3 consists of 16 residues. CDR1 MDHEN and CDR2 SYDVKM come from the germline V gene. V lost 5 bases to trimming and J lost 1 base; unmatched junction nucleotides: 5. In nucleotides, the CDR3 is TGTGCCAGCAGTCCCAGACTAGCGGGAGTCCAAGAGACCCAGTACTTC. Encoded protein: CASSPRLAGVQETQYF. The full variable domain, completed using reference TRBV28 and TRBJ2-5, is DVKVTQSSRYLVKRTGEKVFLECVQDMDHENMFWYRQDPGLGLRLIYFSYDVKMKEKGDIPEGYSVSREKKERFSLILESASTNQTSMYLCASSPRLAGVQETQYFGPGTRLLVL.

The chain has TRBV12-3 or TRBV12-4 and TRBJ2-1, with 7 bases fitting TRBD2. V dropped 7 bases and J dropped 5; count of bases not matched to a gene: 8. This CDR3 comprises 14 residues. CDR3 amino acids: CASTQWDYDNEQFF. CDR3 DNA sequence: TGTGCCAGCACCCAGTGGGACTACGACAATGAGCAGTTCTTC.

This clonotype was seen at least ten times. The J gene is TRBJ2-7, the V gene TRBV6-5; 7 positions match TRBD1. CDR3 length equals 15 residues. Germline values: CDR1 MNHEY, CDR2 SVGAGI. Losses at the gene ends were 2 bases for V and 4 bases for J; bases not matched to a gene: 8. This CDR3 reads CASSYPKGARYEQYF. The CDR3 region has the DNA TGTGCCAGCAGTTACCCAAAGGGGGCTCGGTACGAGCAGTACTTC.

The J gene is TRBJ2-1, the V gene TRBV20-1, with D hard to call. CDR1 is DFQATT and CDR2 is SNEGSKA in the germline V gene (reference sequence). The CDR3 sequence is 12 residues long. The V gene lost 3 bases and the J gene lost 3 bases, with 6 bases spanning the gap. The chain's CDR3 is CSASVGYNEQFF. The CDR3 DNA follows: TGCAGTGCTAGCGTGGGCTACAATGAGCAGTTCTTC.

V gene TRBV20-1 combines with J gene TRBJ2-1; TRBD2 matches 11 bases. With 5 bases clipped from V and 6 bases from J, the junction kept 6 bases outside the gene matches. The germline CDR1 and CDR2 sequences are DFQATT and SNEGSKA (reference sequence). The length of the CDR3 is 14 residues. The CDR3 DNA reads TGCAGTGCTGAACTAGCGGGAGTCGGCAATGAGCAGTTCTTC. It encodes CSAELAGVGNEQFF.

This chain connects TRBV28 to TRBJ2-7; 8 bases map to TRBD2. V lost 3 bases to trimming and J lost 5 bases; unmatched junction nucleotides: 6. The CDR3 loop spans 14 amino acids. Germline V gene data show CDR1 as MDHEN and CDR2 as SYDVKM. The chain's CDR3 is CASSLSGRGHEQYF. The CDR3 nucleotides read TGTGCCAGCAGTTTGAGCGGGAGAGGGCACGAGCAGTACTTC.

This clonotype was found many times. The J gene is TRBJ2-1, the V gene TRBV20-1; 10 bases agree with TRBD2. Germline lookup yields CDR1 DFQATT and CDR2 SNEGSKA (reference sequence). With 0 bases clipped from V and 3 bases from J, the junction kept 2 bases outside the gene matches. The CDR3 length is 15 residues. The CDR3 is CSARDVAGGYNEQFF. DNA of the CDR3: TGCAGTGCTAGAGACGTAGCGGGAGGCTACAATGAGCAGTTCTTC.

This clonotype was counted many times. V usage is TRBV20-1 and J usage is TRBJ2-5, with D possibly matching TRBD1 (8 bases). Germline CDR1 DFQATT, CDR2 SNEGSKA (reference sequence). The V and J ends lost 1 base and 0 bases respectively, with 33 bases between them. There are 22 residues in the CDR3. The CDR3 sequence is CSARAMEIRGRASGRYQETQYF. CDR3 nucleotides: TGCAGTGCTAGAGCCATGGAAATCAGGGGGCGTGCTAGCGGACGGTACCAAGAGACCCAGTACTTC.

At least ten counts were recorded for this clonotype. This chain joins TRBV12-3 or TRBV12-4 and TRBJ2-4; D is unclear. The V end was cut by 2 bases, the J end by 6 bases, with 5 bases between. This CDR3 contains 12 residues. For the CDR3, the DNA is TGTGCCAGCAGTTTAACGGGAAACATTCAGTACTTC. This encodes CASSLTGNIQYF.

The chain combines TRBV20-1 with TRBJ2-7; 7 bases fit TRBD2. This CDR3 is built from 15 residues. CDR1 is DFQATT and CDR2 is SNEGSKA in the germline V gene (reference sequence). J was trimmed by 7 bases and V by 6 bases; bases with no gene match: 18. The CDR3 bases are TGCAGTGCCCCATCAGGCGGGGGTAGAGTGGGAGAGCAGTACTTC. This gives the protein CSAPSGGGRVGEQYF.

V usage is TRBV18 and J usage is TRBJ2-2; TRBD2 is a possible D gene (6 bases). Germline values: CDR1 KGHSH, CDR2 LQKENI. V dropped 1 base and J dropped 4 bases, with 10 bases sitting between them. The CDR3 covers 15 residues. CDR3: CASSPLEGITGELFF. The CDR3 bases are TGTGCCAGCTCACCACTGGAGGGGATCACCGGGGAGCTGTTTTTT.

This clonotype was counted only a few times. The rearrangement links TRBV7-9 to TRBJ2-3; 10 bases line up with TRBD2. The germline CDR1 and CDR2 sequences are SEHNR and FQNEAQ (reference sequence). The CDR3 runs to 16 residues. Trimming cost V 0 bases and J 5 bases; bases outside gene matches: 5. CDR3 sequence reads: CASSLAGLASIDTQYF. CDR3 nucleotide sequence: TGTGCCAGCAGCTTAGCGGGACTAGCGAGTATAGATACGCAGTATTTT.

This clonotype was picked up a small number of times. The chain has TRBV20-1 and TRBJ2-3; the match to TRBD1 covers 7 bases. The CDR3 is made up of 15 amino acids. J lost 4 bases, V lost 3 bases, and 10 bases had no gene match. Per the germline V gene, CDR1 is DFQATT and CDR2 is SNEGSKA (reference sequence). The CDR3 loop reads CSARILTGFADTQYF. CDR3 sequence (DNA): TGCAGTGCTAGGATATTGACAGGGTTTGCAGATACGCAGTATTTT.

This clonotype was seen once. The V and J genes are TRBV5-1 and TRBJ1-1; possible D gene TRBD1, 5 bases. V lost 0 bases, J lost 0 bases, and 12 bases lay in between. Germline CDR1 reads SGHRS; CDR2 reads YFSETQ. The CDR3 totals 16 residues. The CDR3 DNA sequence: TGCGCCAGCAGCTTGGAGTCGGGGCACATGAACACTGAAGCTTTCTTT. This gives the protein CASSLESGHMNTEAFF.

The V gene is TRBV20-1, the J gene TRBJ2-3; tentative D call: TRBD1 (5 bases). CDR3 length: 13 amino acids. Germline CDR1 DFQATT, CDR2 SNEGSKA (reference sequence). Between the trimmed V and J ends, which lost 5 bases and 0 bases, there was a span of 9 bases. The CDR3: CSASTVSTDTQYF. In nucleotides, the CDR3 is TGCAGTGCTTCGACAGTCAGCACAGATACGCAGTATTTT.